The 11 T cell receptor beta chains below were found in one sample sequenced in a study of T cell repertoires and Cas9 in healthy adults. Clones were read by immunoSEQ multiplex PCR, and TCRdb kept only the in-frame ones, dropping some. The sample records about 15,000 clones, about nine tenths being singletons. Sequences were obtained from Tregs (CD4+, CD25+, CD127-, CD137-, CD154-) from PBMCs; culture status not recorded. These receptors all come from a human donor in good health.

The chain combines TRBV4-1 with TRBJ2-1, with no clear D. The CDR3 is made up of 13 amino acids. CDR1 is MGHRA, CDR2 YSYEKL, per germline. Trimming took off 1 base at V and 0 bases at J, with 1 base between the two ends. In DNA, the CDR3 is TGCGCCAGCAGCCAAGTCTCCTACAATGAGCAGTTCTTC. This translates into CASSQVSYNEQFF.

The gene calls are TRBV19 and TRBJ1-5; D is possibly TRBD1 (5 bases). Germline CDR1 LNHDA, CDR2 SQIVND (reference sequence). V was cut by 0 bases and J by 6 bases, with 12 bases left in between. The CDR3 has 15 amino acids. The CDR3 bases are TGTGCCAGTAGTATAGAGGGAAGGGGTGGTCAGCCCCAGCATTTT. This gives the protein CASSIEGRGGQPQHF.

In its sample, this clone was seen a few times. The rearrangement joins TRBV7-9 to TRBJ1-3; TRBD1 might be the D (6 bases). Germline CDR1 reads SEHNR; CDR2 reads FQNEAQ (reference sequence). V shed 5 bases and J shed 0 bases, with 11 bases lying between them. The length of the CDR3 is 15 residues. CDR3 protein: CASSNRDPSGNTIYF. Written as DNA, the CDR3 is TGTGCCAGCAGCAACAGGGACCCCTCTGGAAACACCATATATTTT.

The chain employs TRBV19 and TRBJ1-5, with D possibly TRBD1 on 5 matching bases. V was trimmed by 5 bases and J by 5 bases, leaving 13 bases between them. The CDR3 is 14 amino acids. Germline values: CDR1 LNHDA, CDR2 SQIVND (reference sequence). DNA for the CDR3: TGTGCCAGTAGTCGGGGGAGGGAGGATCAGCCCCAGCATTTT. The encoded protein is CASSRGREDQPQHF.

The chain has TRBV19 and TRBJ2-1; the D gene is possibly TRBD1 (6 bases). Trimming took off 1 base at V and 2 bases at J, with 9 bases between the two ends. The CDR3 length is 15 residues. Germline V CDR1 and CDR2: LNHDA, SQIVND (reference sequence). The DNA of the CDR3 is TGTGCCAGTAGTATAGCGCAGGGGCCCTACAATGAGCAGTTCTTC. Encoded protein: CASSIAQGPYNEQFF.

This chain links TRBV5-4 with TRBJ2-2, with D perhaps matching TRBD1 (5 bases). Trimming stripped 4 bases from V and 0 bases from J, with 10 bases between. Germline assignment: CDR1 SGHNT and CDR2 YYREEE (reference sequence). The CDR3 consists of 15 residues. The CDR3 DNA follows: TGTGCCAGCAGCCCGGCAGGGTCGAACACCGGGGAGCTGTTTTTT. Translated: CASSPAGSNTGELFF.

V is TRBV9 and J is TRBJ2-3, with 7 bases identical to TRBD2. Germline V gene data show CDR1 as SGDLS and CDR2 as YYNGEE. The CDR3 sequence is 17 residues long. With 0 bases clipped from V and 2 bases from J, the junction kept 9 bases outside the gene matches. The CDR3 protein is CASSVVGGDFLTDTQYF. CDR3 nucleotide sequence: TGTGCCAGCAGCGTAGTGGGGGGGGACTTCCTCACAGATACGCAGTATTTT.

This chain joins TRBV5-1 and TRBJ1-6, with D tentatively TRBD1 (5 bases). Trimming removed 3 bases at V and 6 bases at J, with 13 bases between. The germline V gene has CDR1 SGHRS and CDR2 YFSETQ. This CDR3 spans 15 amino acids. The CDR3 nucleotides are TGCGCCAGCAGCTCCACGGGACTGATTAATTCACCCCTCCACTTT. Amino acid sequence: CASSSTGLINSPLHF.

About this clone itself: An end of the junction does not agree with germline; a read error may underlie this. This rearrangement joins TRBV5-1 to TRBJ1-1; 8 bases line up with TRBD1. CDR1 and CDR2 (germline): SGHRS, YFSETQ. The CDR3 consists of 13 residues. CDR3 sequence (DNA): TGCGCCAGCAGCTTGGGACAGGGGACTGAAACTTTCTTT. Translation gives CASSLGQGTETFF.

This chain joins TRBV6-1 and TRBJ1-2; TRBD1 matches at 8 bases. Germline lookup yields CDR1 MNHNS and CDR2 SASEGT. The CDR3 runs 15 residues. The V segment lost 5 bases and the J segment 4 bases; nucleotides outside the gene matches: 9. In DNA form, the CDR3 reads TGTGCCAGCAGTCCCCAGGGCAGGGGGCGCTATGGCTACACCTTC. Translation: CASSPQGRGRYGYTF.

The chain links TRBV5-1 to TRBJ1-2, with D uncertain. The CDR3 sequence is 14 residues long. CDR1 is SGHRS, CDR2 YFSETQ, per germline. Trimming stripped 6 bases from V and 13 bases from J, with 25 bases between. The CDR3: CASTPAGGNYVRTF. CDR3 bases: TGCGCCAGCACCCCGGCAGGCGGTAACTATGTTCGCACCTTC.